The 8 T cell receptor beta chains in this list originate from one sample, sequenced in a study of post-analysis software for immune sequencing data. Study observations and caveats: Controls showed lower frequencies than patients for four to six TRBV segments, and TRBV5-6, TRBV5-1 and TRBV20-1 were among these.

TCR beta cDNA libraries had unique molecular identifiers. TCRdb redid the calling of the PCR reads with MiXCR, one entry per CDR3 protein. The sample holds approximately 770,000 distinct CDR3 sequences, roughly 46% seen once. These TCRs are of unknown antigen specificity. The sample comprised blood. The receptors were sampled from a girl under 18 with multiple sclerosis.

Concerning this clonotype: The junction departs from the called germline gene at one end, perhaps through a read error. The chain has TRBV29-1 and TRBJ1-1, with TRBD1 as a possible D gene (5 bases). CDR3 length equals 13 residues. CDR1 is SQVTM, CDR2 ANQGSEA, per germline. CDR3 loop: CSVEEGYNTEAFF. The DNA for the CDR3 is TGCAGCGTGGAAGAGGGGTATAACACTGAAGCTTTCTTT.

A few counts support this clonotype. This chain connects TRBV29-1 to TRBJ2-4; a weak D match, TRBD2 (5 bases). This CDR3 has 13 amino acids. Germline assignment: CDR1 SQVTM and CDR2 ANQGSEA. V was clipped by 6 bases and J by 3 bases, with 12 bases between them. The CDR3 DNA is TGCAGCGTCGGGGAAGGGTACAAAAACATTCAGTACTTC. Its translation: CSVGEGYKNIQYF.

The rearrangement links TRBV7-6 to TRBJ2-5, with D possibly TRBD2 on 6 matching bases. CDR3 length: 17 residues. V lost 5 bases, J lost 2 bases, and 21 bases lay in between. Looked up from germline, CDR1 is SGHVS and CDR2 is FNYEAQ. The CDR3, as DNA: TGTGCCAGCAGCCCCTTGGTGGCGGGGATGGGGCAAGAGACCCAGTACTTC. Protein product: CASSPLVAGMGQETQYF.

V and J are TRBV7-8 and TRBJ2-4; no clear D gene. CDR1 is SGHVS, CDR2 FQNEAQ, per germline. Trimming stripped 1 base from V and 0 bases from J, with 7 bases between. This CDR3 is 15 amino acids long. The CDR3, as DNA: TGTGCCAGCAGCTTAGAGCGTTTAGCCAAAAACATTCAGTACTTC. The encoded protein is CASSLERLAKNIQYF.

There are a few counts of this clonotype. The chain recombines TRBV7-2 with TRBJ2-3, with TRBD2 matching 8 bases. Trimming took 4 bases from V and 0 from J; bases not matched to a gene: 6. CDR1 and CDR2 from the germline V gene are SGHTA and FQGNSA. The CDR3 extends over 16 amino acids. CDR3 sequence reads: CASSWTSSFSTDTQYF. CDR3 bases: TGTGCCAGCAGCTGGACTAGCTCTTTTAGCACAGATACGCAGTATTTT.

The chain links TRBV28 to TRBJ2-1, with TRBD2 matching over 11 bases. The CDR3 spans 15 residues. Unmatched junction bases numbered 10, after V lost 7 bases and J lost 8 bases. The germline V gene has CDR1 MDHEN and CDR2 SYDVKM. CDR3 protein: CASTLSGRARDEQFF. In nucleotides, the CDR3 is TGTGCCAGCACTCTTAGCGGGAGGGCCAGGGATGAGCAGTTCTTC.

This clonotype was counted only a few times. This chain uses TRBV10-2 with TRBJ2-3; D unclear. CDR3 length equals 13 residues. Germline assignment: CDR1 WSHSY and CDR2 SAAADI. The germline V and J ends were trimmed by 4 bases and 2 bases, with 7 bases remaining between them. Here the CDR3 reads CASSGSFTDTQYF. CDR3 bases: TGCGCCAGCAGTGGTAGCTTCACAGATACGCAGTATTTT.

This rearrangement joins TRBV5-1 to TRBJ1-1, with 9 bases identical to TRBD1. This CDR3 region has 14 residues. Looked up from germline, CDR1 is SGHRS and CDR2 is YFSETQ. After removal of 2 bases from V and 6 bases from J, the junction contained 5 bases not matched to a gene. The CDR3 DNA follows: TGCGCCAGCAGCTTACAACAGGGGGCGGCTGAAGCTTTCTTT. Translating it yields CASSLQQGAAEAFF.